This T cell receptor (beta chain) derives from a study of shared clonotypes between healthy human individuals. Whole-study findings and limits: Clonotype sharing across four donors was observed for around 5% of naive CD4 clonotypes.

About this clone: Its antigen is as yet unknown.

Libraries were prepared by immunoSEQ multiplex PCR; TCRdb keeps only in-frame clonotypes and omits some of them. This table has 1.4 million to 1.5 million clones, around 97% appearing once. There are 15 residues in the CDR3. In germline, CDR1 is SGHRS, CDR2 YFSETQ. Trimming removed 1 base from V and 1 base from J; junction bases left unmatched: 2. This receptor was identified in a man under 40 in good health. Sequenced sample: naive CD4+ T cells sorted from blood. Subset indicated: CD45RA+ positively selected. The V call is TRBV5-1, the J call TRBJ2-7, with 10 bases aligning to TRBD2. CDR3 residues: CASSLRTSGSYEQYF. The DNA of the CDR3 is TGCGCCAGCAGCTTGCGGACTAGCGGTTCCTACGAGCAGTACTTC. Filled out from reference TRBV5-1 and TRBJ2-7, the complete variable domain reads KAGVTQTPRYLIKTRGQQVTLSCSPISGHRSVSWYQQTPGQGLQFLFEYFSETQRNKGNFPGRFSGRQFSNSRSEMNVSTLELGDSALYLCASSLRTSGSYEQYFGPGTRLTVT.